The 27 T cell receptor beta chains given below trace back to one sample, sequenced in a study of memory CD4+ T cells and cytomegalovirus serostatus. Single viable CD3+CD4+CD8-CD45RO+ cells were sorted as the memory CD4+ T cells. Produced via immunoSEQ multiplex PCR; TCRdb's table is partial and in-frame only. The sample shows approximately 40,000 clones, around 78% of them seen only once. Sequencing was done on a sample of memory CD4+ T cells from blood. Every receptor here comes from an adult in good health and CMV-seronegative.

This clone has a handful of counts. The CDR3 here is CASSQGVGRYEQYF. The CDR3 nucleotides read TGTGCCAGCAGCCAGGGTGTTGGGCGCTACGAGCAGTACTTC. The V and J genes are TRBV5-6 and TRBJ2-7, with a tentative D call TRBD1 (5 bases). Trimming removed 4 bases at V and 3 bases at J, with 14 bases between. Germline-derived CDR1 and CDR2 are SGHDT and YYEEEE. This CDR3 spans 14 amino acids.

V gene TRBV7-6 combines with J gene TRBJ2-2; D is possibly TRBD1 (5 bases). CDR3 length: 14 amino acids. Trimming cost V 1 base and J 7 bases, with 10 bases left between them. The germline CDR1 and CDR2 sequences are SGHVS and FNYEAQ. CDR3 coding DNA: TGTGCCAGCAGCTTAGTTCCAGGGATCGGGGAGCTGTTTTTT. It specifies CASSLVPGIGELFF.

The chain is built from TRBV19 and TRBJ2-3; D is ambiguous. The CDR3 has 16 residues. With 3 bases removed from V and 0 bases from J, the gap between germline ends came to 13 bases. The V gene's germline CDR1 is LNHDA and CDR2 SQIVND (reference sequence). As DNA, the CDR3 is TGTGCCAGTAGTATTGGACGGATGATAAGCACAGATACGCAGTATTTT. It codes for CASSIGRMISTDTQYF.

The chain recombines TRBV5-6 with TRBJ2-7; D may be TRBD2 (6 bases). V dropped 4 bases and J dropped 12 bases, with 17 bases sitting between them. Looked up from germline, CDR1 is SGHDT and CDR2 is YYEEEE. This CDR3 contains 12 residues. The CDR3 protein is CASSARGTLWYF. Written as DNA, the CDR3 is TGTGCCAGCAGCGCGCGGGGAACGCTCTGGTACTTC.

As regards this clone: The sample has other DNA sequences that encode this CDR3 too. The chain carries TRBV11-1 and TRBJ1-2, with D possibly matching TRBD1 (5 bases). This CDR3 is built from 12 residues. V lost 6 bases, J lost 2 bases, and 7 bases lay in between. The germline CDR1 and CDR2 sequences are SGHAT and FQDESV (reference sequence). Written as DNA, the CDR3 is TGTGCCAGCAGTCGGGACAACTATGGCTACACCTTC. It yields the protein CASSRDNYGYTF.

The rearrangement joins TRBV5-4 to TRBJ1-1, with D possibly being TRBD1 (5 bases). The length of the CDR3 is 14 residues. The germline CDR1 and CDR2 sequences are SGHNT and YYREEE (reference sequence). V shed 2 bases and J shed 2 bases, with 10 bases lying between them. The CDR3 DNA reads as TGTGCCAGCAGCTTAGGACACCCAAACACTGAAGCTTTCTTT. Translating it yields CASSLGHPNTEAFF. The whole variable domain, remainder taken from reference TRBV5-4 and TRBJ1-1, is ETGVTQSPTHLIKTRGQQVTLRCSSQSGHNTVSWYQQALGQGPQFIFQYYREEENGRGNFPPRFSGLQFPNYSSELNVNALELDDSALYLCASSLGHPNTEAFFGQGTRLTVV.

The chain combines TRBV6-5 with TRBJ2-3; no definite D call. V lost 3 bases and J lost 5, with 9 bases in between. The CDR3 extends over 13 amino acids. In germline, CDR1 is MNHEY, CDR2 SVGAGI. CDR3 residues: CASSYVSGDTQYF. The CDR3 bases are TGTGCCAGCAGTTATGTGTCAGGAGATACGCAGTATTTT.

The V call is TRBV7-2, the J call TRBJ1-5; D may be TRBD1 (5 bases). Germline CDR1 SGHTA, CDR2 FQGNSA. Between the trimmed V and J ends, which lost 5 bases and 0 bases, there was a span of 11 bases. The CDR3 consists of 15 residues. The CDR3 DNA follows: TGTGCCAGCAGCCCGACAGAATATAGCAATCAGCCCCAGCATTTT. Protein product: CASSPTEYSNQPQHF.

The V call is TRBV7-3, the J call TRBJ2-6; weak D call: TRBD2 (6 bases). The germline V and J ends were trimmed by 1 base and 7 bases, with 11 bases remaining between them. CDR3 length equals 15 residues. Germline assignment: CDR1 SGHTA and CDR2 FQGTGA. CDR3 sequence reads: CASSLRVAGANVLTF. The CDR3 nucleotides are TGTGCCAGCAGCTTAAGGGTGGCGGGAGCCAACGTCCTGACTTTC.

The chain is built from TRBV2 and TRBJ1-6, with D uncertain. In germline, CDR1 is SNHLY, CDR2 FYNNEI. The ends were cut back, 6 bases at V and 5 bases at J, with 8 bases in the middle. There are 13 residues in the CDR3. CDR3 loop: CASRVTDNSPLHF. The CDR3 DNA is TGTGCCAGCAGGGTGACCGATAATTCACCCCTCCACTTT.

V and J are TRBV2 and TRBJ1-4, with TRBD1 matching 8 bases. The CDR3 has 15 amino acids. CDR1 SNHLY and CDR2 FYNNEI come from the germline V gene. Germline trimming cut 6 bases from V and 3 bases from J; bases unmatched to any gene: 6. DNA for the CDR3: TGTGCCAGCAGGACAGGGGTGGAGGCTAATGAAAAACTGTTTTTT. Translation gives CASRTGVEANEKLFF.

The rearrangement joins TRBV5-1 to TRBJ1-2; weak D call: TRBD1 (5 bases). V lost 3 bases, J lost 0 bases, and 15 bases lay in between. This CDR3 has 16 amino acids. CDR1 is SGHRS and CDR2 is YFSETQ in the germline V gene. CDR3 DNA: TGCGCCAGCAGCTCCGCCCCGACAGCGACTAACTATGGCTACACCTTC. It encodes CASSSAPTATNYGYTF.

The V and J genes are TRBV29-1 and TRBJ1-1, with TRBD1 as a possible D gene (5 bases). This CDR3 region has 13 residues. The V gene's germline CDR1 is SQVTM and CDR2 ANQGSEA. Trimming shortened V by 2 bases and J by 2 bases, and 9 bases separated the two germline ends. The CDR3 region has the DNA TGCAGCGTTGAATTAGGACAAAACACTGAAGCTTTCTTT. As protein: CSVELGQNTEAFF.

This rearrangement joins TRBV30 to TRBJ2-1, with 7 positions matching TRBD1. CDR1 is GTSNPN, CDR2 SVGIG, per germline (reference sequence). Trimming took 0 bases from V and 0 from J; bases not matched to a gene: 8. The CDR3 sequence is 17 residues long. This CDR3 reads CAWSVLRGLSSYNEQFF. The CDR3 bases are TGTGCCTGGAGTGTACTTAGGGGGCTGAGCTCCTACAATGAGCAGTTCTTC.

This clone was seen only a few times. V is TRBV5-3 and J is TRBJ1-1; D is unresolved. TRBV5-3 is sorted into the ORF group, with uncertain function. V lost 1 base and J lost 9, with 13 bases in between. The CDR3 sequence is 13 residues long. CDR3 region: CARSLLGHAQAFF. As DNA, the CDR3 is TGTGCCAGAAGCTTGCTCGGCCACGCCCAAGCTTTCTTT.

Only a few counts were recorded for this clone. This chain joins TRBV7-8 and TRBJ2-5; no definite D call. CDR3 length equals 14 residues. Trimming pared 0 bases from V and 2 bases from J, leaving 7 bases between. CDR1 and CDR2 from the germline V gene are SGHVS and FQNEAQ. CDR3 loop: CASSLAGSQETQYF. Written as DNA, the CDR3 is TGTGCCAGCAGCTTAGCCGGCAGTCAAGAGACCCAGTACTTC.

V gene TRBV5-1 combines with J gene TRBJ2-3, with unresolved D. CDR1 is SGHRS, CDR2 YFSETQ, per germline. The CDR3 totals 14 residues. Trimming cost V 3 bases and J 4 bases, with 12 bases left between them. CDR3 nucleotides: TGCGCCAGCAGCTGGAGAGAAACCCCAGATACGCAGTATTTT. Translated: CASSWRETPDTQYF.

This clone was observed a single time. The chain has TRBV30 and TRBJ1-2; 7 bases line up with TRBD1. This CDR3 is 12 amino acids long. CDR1 and CDR2 (germline): GTSNPN, SVGIG (reference sequence). The V gene end was trimmed by 3 bases and the J gene end by 3 bases; junction bases not matched to a gene: 1. CDR3 in DNA: TGTGCCTGGAGAGGGGGCCACTATGGCTACACCTTC. This gives the protein CAWRGGHYGYTF.

The J gene is TRBJ2-5, the V gene TRBV7-8; weak D call: TRBD1 (5 bases). The CDR3 contains 14 residues. Germline CDR1 SGHVS, CDR2 FQNEAQ. Trimming removed 4 bases from V and 0 bases from J, with 9 bases in between. CDR3 protein: CASSYRQYQETQYF. The DNA for the CDR3 is TGTGCCAGCAGCTATCGACAGTACCAAGAGACCCAGTACTTC.

The chain joins TRBV7-2 to TRBJ2-1, with 9 positions matching TRBD2. CDR1 and CDR2 (germline): SGHTA, FQGNSA. V was pared by 1 base and J by 4 bases, with 5 bases of the junction left unmatched. This CDR3 is 16 amino acids long. The DNA of the CDR3 is TGTGCCAGCAGCTTAGACGCGGGGGGGTGGTACAATGAGCAGTTCTTC. This sequence encodes CASSLDAGGWYNEQFF.

V and J are TRBV7-9 and TRBJ2-3; TRBD2 matches at 9 bases. Germline assignment: CDR1 SEHNR and CDR2 FQNEAQ (reference sequence). The CDR3 spans 16 residues. The trim removed 2 bases at V and 4 bases at J, leaving 7 bases unmatched. The CDR3 reads CASSLKVAGVPDTQYF. CDR3 in DNA: TGTGCCAGCAGCTTAAAGGTAGCGGGGGTGCCAGATACGCAGTATTTT.

The chain joins TRBV6-5 to TRBJ1-3, with D uncertain. CDR1 and CDR2 (germline): MNHEY, SVGAGI. Trimming cost V 5 bases and J 2 bases, with 7 bases left between them. This CDR3 is 13 amino acids long. The CDR3 DNA reads TGTGCCAGCAGTAGGAGGGCTGGAAACACCATATATTTT. It is translated as CASSRRAGNTIYF.

The chain couples TRBV6-1 to TRBJ2-5; TRBD1 agrees at 11 bases. The CDR3 has 13 amino acids. With V trimmed by 8 bases and J by 5 bases, 4 bases remained unmatched. The germline CDR1 and CDR2 sequences are MNHNS and SASEGT. The CDR3: CASPGQGVETQYF. As DNA, the CDR3 is TGTGCCAGCCCGGGACAGGGGGTTGAGACCCAGTACTTC.

With regard to this clone: A junction end diverges from the germline sequence, so it may reflect a read error. The same CDR3 is also encoded by other DNA sequences in this sample. DNA for the CDR3: TGTGCCATTAGTGAGAATCGACAGGGCGACTACACCTTC. Translating it yields CAISENRQGDYTF. V is TRBV10-3 and J is TRBJ1-2; 7 bases map to TRBD1. This CDR3 contains 13 residues. The germline gives CDR1 ENHRY, CDR2 SYGVKD.

This clone is a singleton in its sample. The chain recombines TRBV10-3 with TRBJ1-4; a possible D gene is TRBD1 (5 bases). Germline V gene data show CDR1 as ENHRY and CDR2 as SYGVKD. This CDR3 region has 15 residues. Trimming left V 3 bases short and J 7 bases short, with 15 bases between. DNA of the CDR3: TGTGCCATCAGTGACGGGGCCCCAAGGAGTGAAAAACTGTTTTTT. This encodes CAISDGAPRSEKLFF.

The chain uses TRBV30 and TRBJ1-1; D remains unclear. The CDR3 has 15 residues. The V gene's germline CDR1 is GTSNPN and CDR2 SVGIG (reference sequence). V lost 4 bases, J lost 0 bases, and 15 bases lay in between. The CDR3 nucleotides read TGTGCCTGGACCGGTCGTCTGGCCATGAACACTGAAGCTTTCTTT. It is translated as CAWTGRLAMNTEAFF.

The rearrangement uses TRBV19 and TRBJ1-5; no reliable D call. Looked up from germline, CDR1 is LNHDA and CDR2 is SQIVND (reference sequence). The length of the CDR3 is 11 residues. V was clipped by 4 bases and J by 12 bases, with 10 bases between them. The DNA for the CDR3 is TGTGCCAGTAGTACTCAGGCTCGCCAGCATTTT. Translating gives CASSTQARQHF.